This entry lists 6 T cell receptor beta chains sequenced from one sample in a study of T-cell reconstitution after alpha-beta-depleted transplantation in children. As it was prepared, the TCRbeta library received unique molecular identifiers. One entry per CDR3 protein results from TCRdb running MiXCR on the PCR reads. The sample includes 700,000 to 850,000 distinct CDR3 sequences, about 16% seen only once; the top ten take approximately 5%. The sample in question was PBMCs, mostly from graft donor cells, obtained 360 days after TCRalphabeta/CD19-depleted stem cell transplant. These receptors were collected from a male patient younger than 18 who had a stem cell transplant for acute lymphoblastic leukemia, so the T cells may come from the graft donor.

CDR3 bases: TGCGCCAGCAGCCCCCCGCCGGGGAGTTTAGGAAACACCATATATTTT. Its protein product is CASSPPPGSLGNTIYF. J is TRBJ1-3 and V is TRBV4-1; D uncertain. The germline CDR1 and CDR2 sequences are MGHRA and YSYEKL. V was pared by 4 bases and J by 4 bases, with 17 bases between. CDR3 length: 16 amino acids.

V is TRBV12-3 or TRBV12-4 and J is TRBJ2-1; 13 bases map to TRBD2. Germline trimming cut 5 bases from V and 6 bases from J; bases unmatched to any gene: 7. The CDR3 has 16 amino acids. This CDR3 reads CASSPRLAGGSNEQFF. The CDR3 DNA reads TGTGCCAGCAGTCCGAGACTAGCGGGAGGCTCCAATGAGCAGTTCTTC.

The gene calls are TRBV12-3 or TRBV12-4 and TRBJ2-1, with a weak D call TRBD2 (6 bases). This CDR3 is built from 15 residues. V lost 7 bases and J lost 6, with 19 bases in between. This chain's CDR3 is CASTAYRDSVNEQFF. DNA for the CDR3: TGTGCCAGCACTGCCTACCGGGACTCAGTCAATGAGCAGTTCTTC.

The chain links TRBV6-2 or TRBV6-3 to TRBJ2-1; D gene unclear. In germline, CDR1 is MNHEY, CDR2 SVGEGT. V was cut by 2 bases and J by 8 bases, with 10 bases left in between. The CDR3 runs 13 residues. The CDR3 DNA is TGTGCCAGCAGTTACGGCCATAGGTATGAGCAGTTCTTC. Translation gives CASSYGHRYEQFF.

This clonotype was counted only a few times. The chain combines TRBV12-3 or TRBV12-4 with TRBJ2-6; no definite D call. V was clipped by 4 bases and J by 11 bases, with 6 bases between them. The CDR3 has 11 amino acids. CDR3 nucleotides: TGTGCCAGCAGTTACGGCTACGTCCTGACTTTC. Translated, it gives CASSYGYVLTF.

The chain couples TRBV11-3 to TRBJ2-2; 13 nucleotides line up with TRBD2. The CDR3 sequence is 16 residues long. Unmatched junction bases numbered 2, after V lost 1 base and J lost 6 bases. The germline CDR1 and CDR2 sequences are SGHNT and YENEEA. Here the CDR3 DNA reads TGTGCCAGCAGCTTAGGTGGACTAGCGGGAGCCGGGGAGCTGTTTTTT. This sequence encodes CASSLGGLAGAGELFF. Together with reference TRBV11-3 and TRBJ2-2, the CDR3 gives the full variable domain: EAGVVQSPRYKIIEKKQPVAFWCNPISGHNTLYWYLQNLGQGPELLIRYENEEAVDDSQLPKDRFSAERLKGVDSTLKIQPAELGDSAVYLCASSLGGLAGAGELFFGEGSRLTVL.